The clone carrying this TCR beta chain turned up a few times. This entry is derived from a study of T-cell reconstitution after alpha-beta-depleted transplantation in children. In germline, CDR1 is SGHKS, CDR2 YYEKEE (reference sequence). The CDR3 spans 14 residues. Trimming removed 2 bases at V and 3 bases at J, with 12 bases between. Unique molecular identifiers were incorporated during preparation of the TCRbeta library. TCRdb itself ran the PCR reads through MiXCR, one entry per CDR3 protein. This table holds around 400,000 distinct CDR3 sequences, approximately 11% found once. Source: PBMCs from the stem cell graft donor, taken from the stem cell graft. The gene calls are TRBV5-5 and TRBJ2-7, with D possibly being TRBD1 (5 bases). This receptor was identified in a human donor who donated a stem cell graft to a child with acute myeloid leukemia. This CDR3 is CASSFVRANYEQYF. CDR3 nucleotide sequence: TGTGCCAGCAGCTTCGTCAGGGCGAACTACGAGCAGTACTTC. The whole variable domain, remainder taken from reference TRBV5-5 and TRBJ2-7, is DAGVTQSPTHLIKTRGQQVTLRCSPISGHKSVSWYQQVLGQGPQFIFQYYEKEERGRGNFPDRFSARQFPNYSSELNVNALLLGDSALYLCASSFVRANYEQYFGPGTRLTVT.